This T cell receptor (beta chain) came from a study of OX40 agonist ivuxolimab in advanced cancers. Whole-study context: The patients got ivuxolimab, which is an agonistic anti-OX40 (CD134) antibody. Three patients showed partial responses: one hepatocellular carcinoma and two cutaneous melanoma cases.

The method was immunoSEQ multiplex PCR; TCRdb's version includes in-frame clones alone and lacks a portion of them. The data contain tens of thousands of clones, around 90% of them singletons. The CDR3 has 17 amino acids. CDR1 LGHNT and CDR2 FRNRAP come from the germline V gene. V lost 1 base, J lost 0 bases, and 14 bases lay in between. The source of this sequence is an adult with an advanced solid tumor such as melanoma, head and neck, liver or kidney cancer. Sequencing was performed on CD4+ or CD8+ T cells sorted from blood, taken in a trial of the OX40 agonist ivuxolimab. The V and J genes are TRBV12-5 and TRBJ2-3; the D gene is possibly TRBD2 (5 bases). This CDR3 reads CASGLAGSTSSTDTQYF. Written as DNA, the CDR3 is TGTGCTAGTGGTTTGGCTGGGAGCACCTCTAGCACAGATACGCAGTATTTT. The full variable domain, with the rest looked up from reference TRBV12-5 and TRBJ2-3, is DARVTQTPRHKVTEMGQEVTMRCQPILGHNTVFWYRQTMMQGLELLAYFRNRAPLDDSGMPKDRFSAEMPDATLATLKIQPSEPRDSAVYFCASGLAGSTSSTDTQYFGPGTRLTVL.